The clone carrying this TCR beta chain was observed once. The antigen is unknown. The sample comes from a study of cytotoxic CD8 clonotypes in ibrutinib-treated CLL. Data came from immunoSEQ multiplex PCR; TCRdb stores just in-frame clones and leaves some out. In the table there are roughly 170,000 clones, roughly 80% of which are singletons. Findings of the study overall: Baseline levels were approached again at progression, after clonality had risen at ibrutinib response. The public clonotypes identified were infrequent and showed contraction or stability on treatment.

From germline, CDR1 is MNHNY and CDR2 SVGAGI (reference sequence). The V and J ends lost 1 base and 2 bases, in that order; junction bases with no gene match: 2. This CDR3 comprises 16 residues. The sequence derives from a human donor with chronic lymphocytic leukemia. The sequencing used PBMCs, collected after 24 months of ibrutinib treatment. V is TRBV6-6 and J is TRBJ2-6, with TRBD1 identical over 7 bases. The CDR3 region is CASSYFTGAGANVLTF. The DNA for the CDR3 is TGTGCCAGCAGTTACTTTACAGGGGCTGGGGCCAACGTCCTGACTTTC.